This record looks at one T cell receptor (beta chain) sequence and its context. V was cut by 2 bases and J by 3 bases, with 15 bases left in between. This CDR3 spans 16 amino acids. Germline values: CDR1 KGHDR, CDR2 SFDVKD. Method: immunoSEQ multiplex PCR; TCRdb's copy keeps in-frame clones and lacks some. The table includes 550 to 600 clones, around 88% detected once. The data were obtained in a study of brain metastases from non-small cell lung cancer. Material for sequencing was tumor-adjacent normal tissue. This chain links TRBV24-1 with TRBJ1-2; maybe TRBD1 (5 bases). The receptor comes from a donor at least 40 years old with non-small cell lung cancer. As DNA, the CDR3 is TGTGCCACCAGTGATTCCGGACAAGGAAAGGACTATGGCTACACCTTC. Protein product: CATSDSGQGKDYGYTF.